This TCR beta chain was found in a study of control samples from healthy donors and cancer patients. Sequenced by immunoSEQ multiplex PCR; TCRdb stores in-frame clones only, minus some. The repertoire includes some 56,000 clones, 85% to 95% of them detected once, and approximately 2.4% sits in the top ten. Germline V CDR1 and CDR2: KGHSH, LQKENI. Trimming at V came to 3 bases and at J to 4 bases, leaving 10 bases not matched to a gene. CDR3 length: 17 residues. The chain joins TRBV18 to TRBJ1-5; TRBD1 aligns across 9 bases. This sequence originates from a man aged 25-45 years in good health. The sequenced sample was blood. CDR3 in DNA: TGTGCCAGCTCACCCAACTCGGACAGGGGAGGGAATCAGCCCCAGCATTTT. Protein product: CASSPNSDRGGNQPQHF. Supplemented by reference TRBV18 and TRBJ1-5, the full variable domain reads NAGVMQNPRHLVRRRGQEARLRCSPMKGHSHVYWYRQLPEEGLKFMVYLQKENIIDESGMPKERFSAEFPKEGPSILRIQQVVRGDSAAYFCASSPNSDRGGNQPQHFGDGTRLSIL.